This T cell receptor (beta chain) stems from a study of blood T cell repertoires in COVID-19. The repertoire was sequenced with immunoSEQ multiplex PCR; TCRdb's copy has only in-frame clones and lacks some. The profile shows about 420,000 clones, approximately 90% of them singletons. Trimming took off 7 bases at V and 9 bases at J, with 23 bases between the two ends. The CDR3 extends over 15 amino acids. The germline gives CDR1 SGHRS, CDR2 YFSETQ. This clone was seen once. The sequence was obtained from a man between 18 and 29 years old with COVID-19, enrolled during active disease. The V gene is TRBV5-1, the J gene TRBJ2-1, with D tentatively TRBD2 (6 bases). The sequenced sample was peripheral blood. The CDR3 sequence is CASRGDSAYFTEQFF. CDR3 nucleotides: TGCGCCAGCCGCGGGGATTCAGCTTATTTCACTGAGCAGTTCTTC.